The 15 T cell receptor beta chains below were found in one sample sequenced in a study of T cell responses to AZD1222 COVID-19 vaccine. TCRdb's copy holds only in-frame clones and misses some; the assay was immunoSEQ multiplex PCR. This sample has 150,000 to 170,000 clones, with around 90% found just once. Sequencing was performed on peripheral blood, taken on day 0 of AZD1222 vaccination. The receptors originated from an adult in good health.

The chain has TRBV2 and TRBJ2-7, with TRBD1 matching over 8 bases. Trimming at V came to 3 bases and at J to 3 bases, leaving 7 bases not matched to a gene. The V gene's germline CDR1 is SNHLY and CDR2 FYNNEI. This CDR3 has 15 residues. DNA for the CDR3: TGTGCCAGCAGTGAGGAAGGCAGGGGGCTCTACGAGCAGTACTTC. Translated, it gives CASSEEGRGLYEQYF. The full variable domain, with the rest looked up from reference TRBV2 and TRBJ2-7, is EPEVTQTPSHQVTQMGQEVILRCVPISNHLYFYWYRQILGQKVEFLVSFYNNEISEKSEIFDDQFSVERPDGSNFTLKIRSTKLEDSAMYFCASSEEGRGLYEQYFGPGTRLTVT.

The rearrangement links TRBV6-2 or TRBV6-3 to TRBJ1-2; 7 positions agree with TRBD1. J was trimmed by 6 bases and V by 0 bases; bases with no gene match: 4. CDR3 length: 14 amino acids. Germline V lookup: CDR1 MNHEY, CDR2 SVGEGT. The CDR3, as DNA: TGTGCCAGCAGTTACTCGGCAGGGGGGCATGGCTACACCTTC. This sequence encodes CASSYSAGGHGYTF.

The chain has TRBV6-1 and TRBJ2-7; no reliable D call. Germline-derived CDR1 and CDR2 are MNHNS and SASEGT. The CDR3 loop spans 13 amino acids. V shed 1 base and J shed 7 bases, with 11 bases lying between them. This CDR3 reads CASSEVHPWEQYF. CDR3 bases: TGTGCCAGCAGTGAAGTGCACCCTTGGGAGCAGTACTTC.

The chain joins TRBV27 to TRBJ2-1; TRBD1 aligns across 7 bases. The CDR3 sequence is 15 residues long. Unmatched junction bases numbered 2, after V lost 3 bases and J lost 0 bases. Germline assignment: CDR1 MNHEY and CDR2 SMNVEV (reference sequence). CDR3 DNA sequence: TGTGCCAGCAGTTTGGGGGACAGCTCCTACAATGAGCAGTTCTTC. It yields the protein CASSLGDSSYNEQFF.

The genes are TRBV18 and TRBJ1-1; no firm D call. With 3 bases removed from V and 3 bases from J, the gap between germline ends came to 8 bases. The CDR3 spans 13 residues. Germline V gene lookup returns CDR1 KGHSH and CDR2 LQKENI. CDR3 amino acids: CASSPGQDTEAFF. As DNA, the CDR3 is TGTGCCAGCTCACCCGGCCAGGACACTGAAGCTTTCTTT.

CDR3 in amino acids: CASSPSSLGGYGYTF. DNA for the CDR3: TGTGCCAGCAGTCCTTCCTCCCTAGGGGGCTATGGCTACACCTTC. J is TRBJ1-2 and V is TRBV27, with D maybe TRBD1 (6 bases). The V gene's germline CDR1 is MNHEY and CDR2 SMNVEV (reference sequence). Trimming removed 5 bases from V and 4 bases from J, with 17 bases in between. This CDR3 comprises 15 residues.

This sequence joins TRBV5-1 and TRBJ2-3; D unclear. In germline, CDR1 is SGHRS, CDR2 YFSETQ. This CDR3 has 12 amino acids. Deletions cut 5 bases from V and 5 bases from J, with 9 bases between. CDR3 loop: CASRGTGDTQYF. CDR3 DNA: TGCGCCAGCAGAGGTACTGGAGATACGCAGTATTTT.

The table lists this clone with a count of one. The genes are TRBV6-2 or TRBV6-3 and TRBJ1-2, with D maybe TRBD1 (5 bases). This CDR3 is 14 amino acids long. The germline V gene has CDR1 MNHEY and CDR2 SVGEGT. The V end was cut by 2 bases, the J end by 7 bases, with 14 bases between. The CDR3 DNA reads TGTGCCAGCAGTTACACCGGGACTCGGGGTGGCTACACCTTC. Translation: CASSYTGTRGGYTF.

This clone occurred once. V gene TRBV18 combines with J gene TRBJ1-2; D is possibly TRBD1 (5 bases). Trimming pared 2 bases from V and 6 bases from J, leaving 13 bases between. Per germline, CDR1 KGHSH and CDR2 LQKENI. The CDR3 contains 14 residues. CDR3 nucleotides: TGTGCCAGCTCACCATTGGGGCAGGGCCATGGCTACACCTTC. Residues: CASSPLGQGHGYTF. The full variable domain, rest sourced from reference TRBV18 and TRBJ1-2, is NAGVMQNPRHLVRRRGQEARLRCSPMKGHSHVYWYRQLPEEGLKFMVYLQKENIIDESGMPKERFSAEFPKEGPSILRIQQVVRGDSAAYFCASSPLGQGHGYTFGSGTRLTVV.

The chain employs TRBV12-3 or TRBV12-4 and TRBJ1-1; 7 nucleotides align to TRBD1. V dropped 6 bases and J dropped 1; count of bases not matched to a gene: 2. The CDR3 totals 13 residues. Written as DNA, the CDR3 is TGTGCCAGCAGGGGGACAGCGAACACTGAAGCTTTCTTT. Its translation is CASRGTANTEAFF.

V is TRBV6-5 and J is TRBJ1-6, with TRBD1 as a possible D gene (5 bases). V lost 6 bases and J lost 7, with 13 bases in between. CDR3 length equals 14 residues. Germline V CDR1 and CDR2: MNHEY, SVGAGI. The CDR3 spells CASSGDSRNSPLHF. The CDR3 DNA is TGTGCCAGCAGCGGAGACAGTAGGAATTCACCCCTCCACTTT.

CDR3 in DNA: TGTGCCAGCAGTGCCCAGTGGAGTGAAAAACTGTTTTTT. This encodes CASSAQWSEKLFF. This chain connects TRBV2 to TRBJ1-4; D is unresolved. The CDR3 runs to 13 residues. Germline V gives CDR1 SNHLY, CDR2 FYNNEI. Trimming pared 4 bases from V and 7 bases from J, leaving 10 bases between.

The gene calls are TRBV18 and TRBJ1-6; no reliable D call. The CDR3 has 12 amino acids. The V end lost 5 bases, the J end lost 3 bases, and 2 bases lay between the germline ends. The germline V gene has CDR1 KGHSH and CDR2 LQKENI. CDR3 coding DNA: TGTGCCAGCTCAGGCTATAATTCACCCCTCCACTTT. It codes for CASSGYNSPLHF.

The chain couples TRBV5-5 to TRBJ1-2; the match to TRBD1 covers 10 bases. The CDR3 has 17 residues. Germline CDR1 is SGHKS and CDR2 is YYEKEE (reference sequence). Trimming removed 0 bases from V and 1 base from J; junction bases left unmatched: 6. Here the CDR3 DNA reads TGTGCCAGCAGCTTGGAGACAGGGGGCTCGTTTAACTATGGCTACACCTTC. This encodes CASSLETGGSFNYGYTF.

This chain uses TRBV5-6 with TRBJ1-2; tentatively, D is TRBD1 (5 bases). CDR1 is SGHDT and CDR2 is YYEEEE in the germline V gene. CDR3 size: 15 residues. Between the trimmed V and J ends, which lost 3 bases and 4 bases, there was a span of 16 bases. The CDR3 sequence: CASSSLGVDSYGYTF. The CDR3 DNA reads as TGTGCCAGCAGCTCCCTGGGGGTAGACAGCTATGGCTACACCTTC.